This T cell receptor (beta chain) was sequenced for a study of OX40 agonist ivuxolimab in advanced cancers. Method: immunoSEQ multiplex PCR; TCRdb's copy keeps in-frame clones and lacks some. The sample holds tens of thousands of clones, roughly 85% seen once. The CDR3 is 15 amino acids. Germline lookup yields CDR1 SGHNT and CDR2 YYREEE (reference sequence). The germline V and J ends were trimmed by 0 bases and 0 bases, with 4 bases remaining between them. The chain joins TRBV5-4 to TRBJ2-6; no reliable D call. The material was CD4+ or CD8+ T cells sorted from blood, obtained in a trial of the OX40 agonist ivuxolimab. The clonotype comes from an adult with an advanced solid tumor such as melanoma, head and neck, liver or kidney cancer. The CDR3 protein is CASSLVASGANVLTF. The CDR3 bases are TGTGCCAGCAGCTTGGTAGCCTCTGGGGCCAACGTCCTGACTTTC.